A single sample is the source of the 26 T cell receptor beta chains below, sequenced in a study of cytomegalovirus exposure and HLA in healthy donors. A multiplex PCR was run with 60 Vbeta primers and 13 Jbeta primers. Sequencing was performed with immunoSEQ multiplex PCR; in TCRdb, only in-frame clones are kept and a portion is missing. The sample contains approximately 37,000 clones, 80% of which appear only once. The sample taken for sequencing was PBMCs. These receptors were obtained from a male donor in good health and CMV-seronegative.

The V call is TRBV19, the J call TRBJ2-7; a possible D gene is TRBD2 (5 bases). V lost 3 bases and J lost 0, with 9 bases in between. Germline values: CDR1 LNHDA, CDR2 SQIVND (reference sequence). The CDR3 is made up of 14 amino acids. The CDR3 is CASSMRLFSYEQYF. Here the CDR3 DNA reads TGTGCCAGTAGTATGAGACTATTCTCCTACGAGCAGTACTTC.

This chain links TRBV30 with TRBJ2-1; D is unclear. The CDR3 is 11 amino acids. V lost 5 bases to trimming and J lost 8 bases, with 10 bases between them. Germline lookup yields CDR1 GTSNPN and CDR2 SVGIG (reference sequence). The CDR3 DNA is TGTGCCTGGTCAAAACGGGATGAGCAGTTCTTC. Protein: CAWSKRDEQFF. Full variable domain (missing parts from reference TRBV30 and TRBJ2-1): SQTIHQWPATLVQPVGSPLSLECTVEGTSNPNLYWYRQAAGRGLQLLFYSVGIGQISSEVPQNLSASRPQDRQFILSSKKLLLSDSGFYLCAWSKRDEQFFGPGTRLTVL.

The rearrangement uses TRBV28 and TRBJ2-1, with TRBD2 identical over 9 bases. CDR3 length equals 19 residues. Trimming cost V 5 bases and J 5 bases; bases outside gene matches: 19. The germline CDR1 and CDR2 sequences are MDHEN and SYDVKM. The CDR3 loop reads CASSPYAGVASGIDNEQFF. The CDR3, as DNA: TGTGCCAGCAGTCCATATGCAGGCGTGGCTAGCGGGATAGACAATGAGCAGTTCTTC.

This chain joins TRBV6-5 and TRBJ2-1; a possible D gene is TRBD1 (6 bases). Trimming removed 6 bases from V and 4 bases from J, with 16 bases in between. From germline, CDR1 is MNHEY and CDR2 SVGAGI. The CDR3 contains 15 residues. DNA for the CDR3: TGTGCCAGCAGACCCAGGGGCGGGCCTTACAATGAGCAGTTCTTC. Its translation: CASRPRGGPYNEQFF.

For this clone: Its ends do not fully match the called genes, so a read error is possible. V gene TRBV6-5 combines with J gene TRBJ2-7; tentatively, D is TRBD1 (6 bases). The CDR3 is made up of 11 amino acids. CDR1 and CDR2 from the germline V gene are MNHEY and SVGAGI. The CDR3 sequence is CASTLGGQGHF. CDR3 DNA: TGTGCCAGCACCCTTGGGGGCCAGGGACACTTC.

This clone was detected once. The chain joins TRBV6-1 to TRBJ1-1; D is possibly TRBD1 (6 bases). Per germline, CDR1 MNHNS and CDR2 SASEGT. The CDR3 length is 15 residues. V dropped 5 bases and J dropped 3 bases, with 16 bases sitting between them. The CDR3 nucleotides are TGTGCCAGCAGTCCGCACAGGGCTCGGGACACTGAAGCTTTCTTT. It codes for CASSPHRARDTEAFF.

This clone has only one observation. This sequence joins TRBV4-1 and TRBJ1-5; TRBD1 aligns across 7 bases. V lost 2 bases, J lost 6 bases, and 4 bases stayed unmatched. The CDR3 is 14 amino acids. CDR1 MGHRA and CDR2 YSYEKL come from the germline V gene. This CDR3 reads CASSQRQGGQPQHF. The CDR3 nucleotides are TGCGCCAGCAGCCAACGACAGGGAGGTCAGCCCCAGCATTTT.

This rearrangement joins TRBV28 to TRBJ1-1; 9 bases fit TRBD1. Germline CDR1 is MDHEN and CDR2 is SYDVKM. The CDR3 has 15 amino acids. The V segment lost 6 bases and the J segment 2 bases; nucleotides outside the gene matches: 7. The CDR3 DNA reads TGTGCCAGCAGCCTGGGCACAGGGGGCAACACTGAAGCTTTCTTT. Translation gives CASSLGTGGNTEAFF.

The chain links TRBV11-2 to TRBJ2-1; no reliable D call. Germline V gene lookup returns CDR1 SGHAT and CDR2 FQNNGV. V was clipped by 6 bases and J by 8 bases, with 11 bases between them. The CDR3 extends over 12 amino acids. In DNA, the CDR3 is TGTGCCAGCAGTTGGCAGCTAGATGAGCAGTTCTTC. Translating gives CASSWQLDEQFF.

The chain links TRBV6-6 to TRBJ1-5, with no clear D. Germline V gene lookup returns CDR1 MNHNY and CDR2 SVGAGI (reference sequence). V was trimmed by 9 bases and J by 2 bases, leaving 17 bases between them. This CDR3 region has 15 residues. This CDR3 reads CASQARAGGNQPQHF. The CDR3 nucleotides read TGTGCCAGTCAAGCGAGGGCGGGAGGCAATCAGCCCCAGCATTTT.

This chain uses TRBV7-9 with TRBJ2-7; 7 positions agree with TRBD1. The CDR3 has 13 residues. The J segment lost 0 bases and the V segment lost 10 bases, leaving 6 bases of the junction unmatched. Germline values: CDR1 SEHNR, CDR2 FQNEAQ (reference sequence). CDR3 sequence reads: CAIAGTVSYEQYF. In DNA form, the CDR3 reads TGTGCCATCGCCGGGACAGTCTCCTACGAGCAGTACTTC.

The chain carries TRBV5-1 and TRBJ1-6; possible D gene TRBD1, 5 bases. The V gene lost 0 bases and the J gene lost 9 bases, with 7 bases spanning the gap. CDR3 length equals 13 residues. CDR1 is SGHRS, CDR2 YFSETQ, per germline. Here the CDR3 reads CASSLAGISPLHF. In nucleotides, the CDR3 is TGCGCCAGCAGCTTGGCAGGGATTTCACCCCTCCACTTT. The variable domain in full, with the rest retrieved from reference TRBV5-1 and TRBJ1-6, is KAGVTQTPRYLIKTRGQQVTLSCSPISGHRSVSWYQQTPGQGLQFLFEYFSETQRNKGNFPGRFSGRQFSNSRSEMNVSTLELGDSALYLCASSLAGISPLHFGNGTRLTVT.

This clone appeared a single time. The chain couples TRBV6-1 to TRBJ1-1; 9 bases agree with TRBD1. Trimming at V came to 10 bases and at J to 7 bases, leaving 10 bases not matched to a gene. This CDR3 has 13 amino acids. CDR1 is MNHNS, CDR2 SASEGT, per germline. Here the CDR3 DNA reads TGTGCCACGGGATCGACAGGGGGTTTTGAAGCTTTCTTT. Translated: CATGSTGGFEAFF.

The chain recombines TRBV6-1 with TRBJ2-1, with TRBD2 matching 11 bases. J gave up 6 bases and V 1 base, and 2 bases lay outside the gene matches. CDR1 and CDR2 (germline): MNHNS, SASEGT. CDR3 size: 15 residues. The CDR3 coding sequence is TGTGCCAGCAGTGAAGGACTAGCGGGGTCCAATGAGCAGTTCTTC. Amino acids: CASSEGLAGSNEQFF.

The chain recombines TRBV6-4 with TRBJ2-1; 10 nucleotides match TRBD2. This CDR3 spans 15 amino acids. Trimming removed 10 bases from V and 5 bases from J; junction bases left unmatched: 11. Per germline, CDR1 MRHNA and CDR2 SNTAGT. CDR3 loop: CAKRTGTSEDNEQFF. The CDR3 nucleotides read TGTGCCAAGAGGACCGGGACTAGCGAGGACAATGAGCAGTTCTTC.

The chain employs TRBV5-1 and TRBJ2-7, with TRBD1 matching 9 bases. The V segment lost 4 bases and the J segment 6 bases; nucleotides outside the gene matches: 2. Germline V CDR1 and CDR2: SGHRS, YFSETQ. This CDR3 has 12 residues. This chain's CDR3 is CASSRTGVEQYF. The CDR3 nucleotides are TGCGCCAGCAGCCGGACAGGGGTCGAGCAGTACTTC.

The rearrangement links TRBV6-6 to TRBJ2-1; 8 bases agree with TRBD1. Germline values: CDR1 MNHNY, CDR2 SVGAGI (reference sequence). The junction had 2 bases not matched to a gene; V was cut back by 4 bases and J by 0 bases. The CDR3 spans 15 residues. The CDR3 sequence: CASSSGTGSYNEQFF. CDR3 nucleotides: TGTGCCAGCAGTTCCGGGACAGGCTCCTACAATGAGCAGTTCTTC.

This chain connects TRBV29-1 to TRBJ2-3; 9 positions match TRBD1. Germline V gene sequence: CDR1 SQVTM, CDR2 ANQGSEA. CDR3 length: 15 amino acids. V shed 7 bases, J shed 1 base, and the junction held 9 bases outside the gene matches. In nucleotides, the CDR3 is TGCAGCGCCCGAGACAGGGGGGTGGGCACAGATACGCAGTATTTT. Protein: CSARDRGVGTDTQYF.

This clone was observed a handful of times. V usage is TRBV4-3 and J usage is TRBJ1-6; D unresolved. Trimming stripped 0 bases from V and 7 bases from J, with 10 bases between. The CDR3 loop spans 15 amino acids. The germline V gene encodes CDR1 LGHNA and CDR2 YSLEER. The CDR3 here is CASSQELRWNSPLHF. The CDR3, as DNA: TGCGCCAGCAGCCAAGAGTTACGGTGGAATTCACCCCTCCACTTT.

The chain employs TRBV5-1 and TRBJ2-3, with a tentative D call TRBD2 (5 bases). The V end lost 2 bases, the J end lost 2 bases, and 9 bases lay between the germline ends. In germline, CDR1 is SGHRS, CDR2 YFSETQ. CDR3 size: 14 residues. The CDR3 here is CASSFSRDTDTQYF. The DNA of the CDR3 is TGCGCCAGCAGCTTTTCGAGGGACACAGATACGCAGTATTTT.

The V gene is TRBV25-1, the J gene TRBJ2-3; D gene uncertain. Germline V lookup: CDR1 MGHDK, CDR2 SYGVNS. This CDR3 has 13 amino acids. Trimming stripped 4 bases from V and 2 bases from J, with 7 bases between. The CDR3 is CASSARDTDTQYF. The CDR3 DNA follows: TGTGCCAGCAGTGCAAGAGACACAGATACGCAGTATTTT.

The rearrangement links TRBV27 to TRBJ2-3, with 9 bases that match TRBD1. V was clipped by 6 bases and J by 5 bases; unmatched bases: 6. CDR1 MNHEY and CDR2 SMNVEV come from the germline V gene (reference sequence). There are 14 residues in the CDR3. The CDR3 sequence: CASRWTGAVDTQYF. CDR3 DNA: TGTGCCAGCAGGTGGACAGGGGCGGTAGATACGCAGTATTTT.

This rearrangement joins TRBV10-1 to TRBJ1-1; 7 bases align to TRBD1. CDR1 and CDR2 from the germline V gene are WNHNN and SYGVQD (reference sequence). V was clipped by 2 bases and J by 5 bases; unmatched bases: 8. The CDR3 has 15 amino acids. In DNA form, the CDR3 reads TGCGCCAGCAGTGAGACCATGACAGGGACGACTGAAGCTTTCTTT. Protein product: CASSETMTGTTEAFF.

The rearrangement links TRBV19 to TRBJ1-1; maybe TRBD1 (5 bases). The CDR3 has 13 amino acids. Germline V gene data show CDR1 as LNHDA and CDR2 as SQIVND (reference sequence). Trimming left V 6 bases short and J 6 bases short, with 14 bases between. The CDR3, as DNA: TGTGCCAGTAGGAATACAGGAGACCCTGAAGCTTTCTTT. As protein: CASRNTGDPEAFF.

The rearrangement links TRBV30 to TRBJ2-7; TRBD1 matches 9 bases. Trimming took 2 bases from V and 6 from J; bases not matched to a gene: 5. This CDR3 is built from 13 residues. The germline V gene has CDR1 GTSNPN and CDR2 SVGIG (reference sequence). The CDR3 loop is CAWSKRTGAEQYF. The CDR3 DNA reads as TGTGCCTGGAGTAAAAGGACAGGGGCCGAGCAGTACTTC.

CDR3 bases: TGTGCCAGCAGCACGACAGGGATGGGCCATCAGCCCCAGCATTTT. This translates into CASSTTGMGHQPQHF. J is TRBJ1-5 and V is TRBV5-8, with TRBD1 identical over 7 bases. Germline V gene data show CDR1 as SGHTS and CDR2 as YDEGEE. V was clipped by 4 bases and J by 5 bases; unmatched bases: 9. CDR3 size: 15 residues.